The next 23 T cell receptor beta chains were all read from a single sample in a study of blood T cell repertoires in COVID-19. Generated by immunoSEQ multiplex PCR, the TCRdb table keeps only in-frame clones and is missing some. The data show 160,000 or so clones, roughly 82% seen once. Input material: peripheral blood. The receptors stem from a woman in her fifties or sixties with acute or convalescent COVID-19.

The V gene is TRBV6-6, the J gene TRBJ2-7, with TRBD2 matching 8 bases. The CDR3 has 12 residues. V trimming: 6 bases; J trimming: 9 bases; junction bases outside the gene matches: 7. The germline V gene has CDR1 MNHNY and CDR2 SVGAGI (reference sequence). The CDR3 here is CASRDLAGPQYF. CDR3 in DNA: TGTGCCAGCAGGGACTTAGCGGGACCGCAGTACTTC.

This chain uses TRBV6-5 with TRBJ1-2; 8 nucleotides line up with TRBD1. The V and J ends lost 0 bases and 2 bases, in that order; junction bases with no gene match: 2. In germline, CDR1 is MNHEY, CDR2 SVGAGI. There are 15 residues in the CDR3. In DNA, the CDR3 is TGTGCCAGCAGTTACTCGCCAGGGGGCAACTATGGCTACACCTTC. Encoded protein: CASSYSPGGNYGYTF.

This chain joins TRBV12-3 or TRBV12-4 and TRBJ1-5; D gene unclear. Between the trimmed V and J ends, which lost 3 bases and 4 bases, there was a span of 7 bases. This CDR3 has 13 residues. The CDR3 here is CASSFEVNQPQHF. CDR3 bases: TGTGCCAGCAGTTTTGAGGTTAATCAGCCCCAGCATTTT.

The chain recombines TRBV5-1 with TRBJ2-2; D is unclear. Germline assignment: CDR1 SGHRS and CDR2 YFSETQ. This CDR3 is 11 amino acids long. The V and J ends lost 2 bases and 7 bases respectively, with 3 bases between them. CDR3 loop: CASSFLGELFF. CDR3 DNA sequence: TGCGCCAGCAGCTTTCTCGGGGAGCTGTTTTTT.

The V and J genes are TRBV15 and TRBJ2-5; 9 bases align to TRBD1. Germline V gives CDR1 LNHNV, CDR2 YYDKDF (reference sequence). V trimming: 5 bases; J trimming: 3 bases; junction bases outside the gene matches: 16. This CDR3 contains 18 residues. DNA of the CDR3: TGTGCCACCAGCGGTACAGGCGGAGTGGGACAGGGTAAAGAGACCCAGTACTTC. As protein: CATSGTGGVGQGKETQYF.

V and J are TRBV28 and TRBJ2-7, with TRBD1 as a possible D gene (6 bases). CDR3 length equals 13 residues. Trimming removed 10 bases from V and 2 bases from J, with 15 bases in between. From germline, CDR1 is MDHEN and CDR2 SYDVKM. The CDR3: CATKGQGTYEQYF. Written as DNA, the CDR3 is TGTGCCACCAAAGGGCAGGGGACCTACGAGCAGTACTTC.

The chain has TRBV5-4 and TRBJ2-3, with 7 positions matching TRBD1. The junction had 3 bases not matched to a gene; V was cut back by 0 bases and J by 2 bases. CDR1 is SGHNT, CDR2 YYREEE, per germline (reference sequence). The length of the CDR3 is 15 residues. CDR3 nucleotides: TGTGCCAGCAGCTTGGAAAGGGGGCCCACAGATACGCAGTATTTT. Its translation is CASSLERGPTDTQYF.

The chain joins TRBV2 to TRBJ1-4; 7 nucleotides match TRBD1. The CDR3 totals 14 residues. Unmatched junction bases numbered 6, after V lost 6 bases and J lost 5 bases. CDR1 is SNHLY and CDR2 is FYNNEI in the germline V gene. For the CDR3, the DNA is TGTGCCAGCAGGTACGGGACAGCGAATGAAAAACTGTTTTTT. It specifies CASRYGTANEKLFF.

The chain combines TRBV5-4 with TRBJ1-5, with 7 bases fitting TRBD1. V was clipped by 0 bases and J by 1 base; unmatched bases: 7. The CDR3 has 17 amino acids. In germline, CDR1 is SGHNT, CDR2 YYREEE (reference sequence). CDR3 coding DNA: TGTGCCAGCAGCTTGGGCCCCCCACAGGGGAGCAATCAGCCCCAGCATTTT. It specifies CASSLGPPQGSNQPQHF.

The chain has TRBV5-1 and TRBJ2-2; D unclear. Deletions cut 3 bases from V and 4 bases from J, with 10 bases between. Germline CDR1 is SGHRS and CDR2 is YFSETQ. The CDR3 has 14 amino acids. As DNA, the CDR3 is TGCGCCAGCAGCTGGGCCGCGAGCACCGGGGAGCTGTTTTTT. Encoded protein: CASSWAASTGELFF.

The chain couples TRBV3-1 (or the pseudogene TRBV3-2) to TRBJ1-6, with TRBD1 as a possible D gene (5 bases). The V gene lost 8 bases and the J gene lost 8 bases, with 16 bases spanning the gap. Germline assignment: CDR1 LGHDT and CDR2 YNNKEL (reference sequence). This CDR3 spans 14 amino acids. As DNA, the CDR3 is TGTGCCAGCCGCTTGACAGTTTGGGATTCACCCCTCCACTTT. As protein: CASRLTVWDSPLHF.

This rearrangement joins TRBV6-4 to TRBJ1-1; 12 bases line up with TRBD1. V shed 6 bases and J 3 bases; nucleotides not matched to a gene: 5. The CDR3 loop spans 15 amino acids. Germline lookup yields CDR1 MRHNA and CDR2 SNTAGT. The CDR3 region has the DNA TGTGCCAGCAGAAAGGGACAGGGGGCGGACACTGAAGCTTTCTTT. Residues: CASRKGQGADTEAFF.

The V gene is TRBV5-1, the J gene TRBJ2-3; a weak D match, TRBD1 (5 bases). Between the trimmed V and J ends, which lost 4 bases and 3 bases, there was a span of 9 bases. Per the germline V gene, CDR1 is SGHRS and CDR2 is YFSETQ. This CDR3 is built from 13 residues. CDR3 residues: CASSPGQTDTQYF. The CDR3, as DNA: TGCGCCAGCAGCCCTGGACAAACAGATACGCAGTATTTT.

The CDR3, as DNA: TGTGCCAGCAGTAGACCGACAGGGACATCGCAGTTCTTC. This sequence encodes CASSRPTGTSQFF. V and J are TRBV27 and TRBJ2-1, with 7 nucleotides matching TRBD1. J gave up 12 bases and V 5 bases, and 10 bases lay outside the gene matches. This CDR3 has 13 amino acids. Per germline, CDR1 MNHEY and CDR2 SMNVEV (reference sequence).

This clone appeared a few times. The chain employs TRBV25-1 and TRBJ1-4; D not certain. The germline V gene has CDR1 MGHDK and CDR2 SYGVNS. Trimming took off 5 bases at V and 0 bases at J, with 16 bases between the two ends. CDR3 length: 17 residues. Here the CDR3 reads CASSTEREGATNEKLFF. The CDR3 nucleotides read TGTGCCAGCAGTACCGAAAGGGAGGGTGCAACTAATGAAAAACTGTTTTTT.

This clone was observed a few times. This chain joins TRBV12-3 or TRBV12-4 and TRBJ2-3; 7 nucleotides align to TRBD1. V gave up 5 bases and J gave up 4 bases; unmatched junction bases: 3. CDR3 size: 13 residues. CDR3 DNA sequence: TGTGCCAGCAGTCAAACAGGGGCAGATACGCAGTATTTT. Translation: CASSQTGADTQYF.

The genes are TRBV18 and TRBJ1-2; D gene unclear. The V gene's germline CDR1 is KGHSH and CDR2 LQKENI. V dropped 3 bases and J dropped 8 bases, with 13 bases sitting between them. This CDR3 comprises 13 residues. This CDR3 reads CASSPSDSRGYTF. As DNA, the CDR3 is TGTGCCAGCTCACCCTCTGATTCGAGGGGCTACACCTTC.

This chain uses TRBV6-1 with TRBJ1-3; weak D call: TRBD1 (5 bases). The V end was cut by 0 bases, the J end by 0 bases, with 12 bases between. The germline CDR1 and CDR2 sequences are MNHNS and SASEGT. The CDR3 loop spans 17 amino acids. Written as DNA, the CDR3 is TGTGCCAGCAGTGAAGCGCACGGGGGTAGCTCTGGAAACACCATATATTTT. As protein: CASSEAHGGSSGNTIYF.

This CDR3 reads CASSVHLASTDTQYF. As DNA, the CDR3 is TGTGCCAGCAGCGTCCATCTAGCGAGCACAGATACGCAGTATTTT. This chain connects TRBV9 to TRBJ2-3, with D possibly TRBD2 on 6 matching bases. The V gene's germline CDR1 is SGDLS and CDR2 YYNGEE. This CDR3 has 15 residues. V lost 2 bases and J lost 0, with 10 bases in between.

This chain joins TRBV7-9 and TRBJ2-7; 7 bases line up with TRBD1. Germline V gene lookup returns CDR1 SEHNR and CDR2 FQNEAQ (reference sequence). V dropped 5 bases and J dropped 4; count of bases not matched to a gene: 2. This CDR3 comprises 12 residues. CDR3 region: CASSETGYEQYF. The CDR3 DNA reads as TGTGCCAGCAGCGAGACAGGGTACGAGCAGTACTTC. The full variable domain, rest sourced from reference TRBV7-9 and TRBJ2-7, is DTGVSQNPRHKITKRGQNVTFRCDPISEHNRLYWYRQTLGQGPEFLTYFQNEAQLEKSRLLSDRFSAERPKGSFSTLEIQRTEQGDSAMYLCASSETGYEQYFGPGTRLTVT.

The chain couples TRBV18 to TRBJ1-1, with D possibly being TRBD1 (5 bases). The germline V and J ends were trimmed by 6 bases and 0 bases, with 11 bases remaining between them. The CDR3 length is 14 residues. Germline assignment: CDR1 KGHSH and CDR2 LQKENI. CDR3 nucleotides: TGTGCCAGCTCGCTACAGGAAATGAACACTGAAGCTTTCTTT. Amino acid sequence: CASSLQEMNTEAFF. Drawing the rest from reference TRBV18 and TRBJ1-1, the complete variable domain is NAGVMQNPRHLVRRRGQEARLRCSPMKGHSHVYWYRQLPEEGLKFMVYLQKENIIDESGMPKERFSAEFPKEGPSILRIQQVVRGDSAAYFCASSLQEMNTEAFFGQGTRLTVV.

This chain connects TRBV6-5 to TRBJ1-1; no firm D call. Germline V gene sequence: CDR1 MNHEY, CDR2 SVGAGI. The CDR3 is 12 residues long. V dropped 7 bases and J dropped 7 bases, with 13 bases sitting between them. The CDR3 loop is CASTSTQREAFF. CDR3 bases: TGTGCCAGCACCAGTACCCAGCGTGAAGCTTTCTTT.

This clone was observed once. Other nucleotide sequences from this sample produce the same CDR3. V and J are TRBV5-1 and TRBJ2-2; 11 bases are a match to TRBD2. V shed 0 bases, J shed 1 base, and the junction held 2 bases outside the gene matches. The CDR3 is 17 residues long. Germline-derived CDR1 and CDR2 are SGHRS and YFSETQ. In DNA form, the CDR3 reads TGCGCCAGCAGCTTGGGACTAGCGGGGTTGAACACCGGGGAGCTGTTTTTT. Amino acids: CASSLGLAGLNTGELFF.